Detailed here is one T cell receptor (beta chain). The data were produced by immunoSEQ multiplex PCR, yet TCRdb's version contains in-frame clones alone and is incomplete. The table has 65,000 to 70,000 clones, about four fifths seen once; the top ten hold about 12%. This sample was included in a study of T cell responses to AZD1222 COVID-19 vaccine. Germline CDR1 reads GTSNPN; CDR2 reads SVGIG (reference sequence). The CDR3 has 13 amino acids. Trimming pared 0 bases from V and 4 bases from J, leaving 9 bases between. The sequence derives from an adult in good health. Source: peripheral blood, taken on day 0 of AZD1222 vaccination. The chain is built from TRBV30 and TRBJ1-2; unclear D gene. The CDR3 DNA reads TGTGCCTGGAGTGTTGGAGGTATCTATGGCTACACCTTC. This gives the protein CAWSVGGIYGYTF.